This T cell receptor (beta chain) is from a study of blood T cell repertoires in COVID-19. Study context: COVID-19 samples from acute and convalescent phases originated in the United States, Italy and Spain.

The protocol was immunoSEQ multiplex PCR, while the TCRdb copy is restricted to in-frame clones and leaves out a portion. This table has roughly 40,000 clones, roughly nine tenths appearing once. V lost 1 base and J 4 bases, leaving 16 bases between the germline ends. CDR1 is MDHEN and CDR2 is SYDVKM in the germline V gene. The CDR3 extends over 16 amino acids. This TCR was sampled from a human donor in a cohort sampled during active COVID-19. This sequence joins TRBV28 and TRBJ1-2; weak D call: TRBD1 (6 bases). Sequencing was carried out using peripheral blood. The DNA for the CDR3 is TGTGCCAGCAGTTTATACCTACAGGGTATTTCCTATGGCTACACCTTC. Translation gives CASSLYLQGISYGYTF.